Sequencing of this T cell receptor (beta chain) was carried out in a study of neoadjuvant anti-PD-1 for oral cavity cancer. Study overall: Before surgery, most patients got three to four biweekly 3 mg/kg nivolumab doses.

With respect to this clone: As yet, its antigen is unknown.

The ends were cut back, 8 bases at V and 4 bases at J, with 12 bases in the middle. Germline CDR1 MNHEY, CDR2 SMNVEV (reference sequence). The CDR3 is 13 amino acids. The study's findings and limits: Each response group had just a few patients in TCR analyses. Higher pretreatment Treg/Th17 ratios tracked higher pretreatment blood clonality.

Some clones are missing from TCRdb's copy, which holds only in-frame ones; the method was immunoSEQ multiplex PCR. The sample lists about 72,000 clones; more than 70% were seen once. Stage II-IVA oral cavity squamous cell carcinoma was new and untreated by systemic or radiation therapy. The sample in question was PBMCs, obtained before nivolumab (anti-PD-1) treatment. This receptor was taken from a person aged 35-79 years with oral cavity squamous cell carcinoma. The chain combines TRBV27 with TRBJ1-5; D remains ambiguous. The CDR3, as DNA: TGTGCCAGCGCCCTTATGGGGAATCAGCCCCAGCATTTT. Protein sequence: CASALMGNQPQHF.